This is a list of T cell receptor beta chains from one sample in a study of cytomegalovirus exposure and HLA in healthy donors. Clones were sequenced by immunoSEQ multiplex PCR, and TCRdb holds only the in-frame ones, with some missing. This table has 65,000 to 90,000 clones, 80% to 90% appearing once. Source material: PBMCs. Every receptor here comes from a woman between 18 and 29 years old in good health and CMV-seropositive. Each CDR3 is given with its conserved first and last residue. Each record gives: J gene, V gene, D gene, CDR3 DNA, CDR3 protein. A D gene is named only where the DNA matches it firmly.

J gene: TRBJ2-6
V gene: TRBV5-4
D gene: TRBD2
CDR3 DNA: TGTGCCAGCAGCCCCCCGGGAGGGACGGGGGCCAACGTCCTGACTTTC
CDR3 protein: CASSPPGGTGANVLTF

J gene: TRBJ1-4
V gene: TRBV5-1
D gene: NA
CDR3 DNA: TGCGCCAGCAGCCGGATACAGGGATCTAATGAAAAACTGTTTTTT
CDR3 protein: CASSRIQGSNEKLFF

J gene: TRBJ2-1
V gene: TRBV7-8
D gene: NA
CDR3 DNA: TGTGCCAGCAGCTTAGCGGGGGCGGATGAGCAGTTCTTC
CDR3 protein: CASSLAGADEQFF

J gene: TRBJ2-1
V gene: TRBV6-5
D gene: TRBD2
CDR3 DNA: TGTGCCAGCAGTTACTCGTTCAAGCGGGGGCATGATGAGCAGTTCTTC
CDR3 protein: CASSYSFKRGHDEQFF

J gene: TRBJ2-7
V gene: TRBV28
D gene: NA
CDR3 DNA: TGTGCCAGCAGTTTTGTAAGGGAGAGGGACGAGCAGTACTTC
CDR3 protein: CASSFVRERDEQYF

J gene: TRBJ2-7
V gene: TRBV4-1
D gene: TRBD2
CDR3 DNA: TGCGCCAGCAGCCCAAGGACTAGCGGAACCTACGAGCAGTACTTC
CDR3 protein: CASSPRTSGTYEQYF

J gene: TRBJ1-5
V gene: TRBV7-2
D gene: NA
CDR3 DNA: TGTGCCAGCAGCTCCGGTCTGAGCAATCAGCCCCAGCATTTT
CDR3 protein: CASSSGLSNQPQHF

J gene: TRBJ2-5
V gene: TRBV30
D gene: NA
CDR3 DNA: TGTGCCTGGTCTCCGTTGAGTCAAGAGACCCAGTACTTC
CDR3 protein: CAWSPLSQETQYF

J gene: TRBJ2-7
V gene: TRBV13
D gene: NA
CDR3 DNA: TGTGCCAGCAGGAGGGCCCGGGACACATACTTC
CDR3 protein: CASRRARDTYF

J gene: TRBJ1-2
V gene: TRBV30
D gene: NA
CDR3 DNA: TGTGCCTGGATGAGGGCCGGCTATGGCTACACCTTC
CDR3 protein: CAWMRAGYGYTF

J gene: TRBJ2-7
V gene: TRBV19
D gene: TRBD1
CDR3 DNA: TGTGCCAGTAGTCCCCTCAGGGGACAGGGTACCTACGAGCAGTACTTC
CDR3 protein: CASSPLRGQGTYEQYF

J gene: TRBJ2-1
V gene: TRBV7-2
D gene: TRBD2
CDR3 DNA: TGTGCCAGCAGCACCGGGACTAGCAGGATGAATGAGCAGTTCTTC
CDR3 protein: CASSTGTSRMNEQFF

J gene: TRBJ1-2
V gene: TRBV6-5
D gene: NA
CDR3 DNA: TGTGCCAGCAGACCCACAGGGAACTATGGCTACACCTTC
CDR3 protein: CASRPTGNYGYTF

J gene: TRBJ2-7
V gene: TRBV6-6
D gene: TRBD2
CDR3 DNA: TGTGCCAGCTCGAACGGGGGGAGCTCCTACGAGCAGTACTTC
CDR3 protein: CASSNGGSSYEQYF